Listed below are T cell receptor beta chains from one sample, sequenced in a study of blood T cell repertoires in COVID-19. Sequenced by immunoSEQ multiplex PCR; TCRdb stores in-frame clones only, minus some. The data hold about 300,000 clones, with 88% observed a single time. Material for sequencing was peripheral blood. Source of these receptors: a woman aged 30 to 39 with COVID-19, enrolled during active disease. The conserved cysteine and the conserved F or W are not part of the CDR3 here. The order of the fields is V gene, J gene, CDR3 protein.

TRBV10-2	TRBJ1-1	ASSTGDTEAF
TRBV5-1	TRBJ1-6	ASSLMGQGDNSPLH
TRBV5-1	TRBJ2-3	ASSTRQRDTQY
TRBV6-5	TRBJ2-3	ASSYSSATDTQY
TRBV29-1	TRBJ1-2	SVGSGISGYT
TRBV4-1	TRBJ1-6	ASSQDSISYNSPLH
TRBV6-4	TRBJ1-1	ASRGTEGVGF
TRBV30	TRBJ1-4	ASGGGEKLF
TRBV28	TRBJ1-2	ASSQGQGFYGYT
TRBV27	TRBJ2-1	ASSHPPQGEQF